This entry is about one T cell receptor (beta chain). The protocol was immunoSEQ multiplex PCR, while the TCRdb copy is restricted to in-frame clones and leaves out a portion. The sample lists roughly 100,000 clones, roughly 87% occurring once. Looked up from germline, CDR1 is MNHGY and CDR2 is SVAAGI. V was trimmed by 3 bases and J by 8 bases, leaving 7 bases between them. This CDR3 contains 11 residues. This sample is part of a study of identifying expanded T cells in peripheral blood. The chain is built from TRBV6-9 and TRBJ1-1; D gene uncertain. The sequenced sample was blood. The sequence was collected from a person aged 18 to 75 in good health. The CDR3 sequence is CASSYLDEAFF. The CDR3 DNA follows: TGTGCCAGCAGTTACTTGGACGAAGCTTTCTTT.